These 27 T cell receptor beta chains were sequenced from one sample in a study of OX40 agonist ivuxolimab in advanced cancers. Assay used: immunoSEQ multiplex PCR; TCRdb lists only in-frame clones, some missing. The repertoire has fewer than 45,000 clones, roughly 80% of them found once; the top ten carry about 6.8%. The sample was CD4+ or CD8+ T cells sorted from blood, taken in a trial of the OX40 agonist ivuxolimab. These TCRs come from an adult with an advanced solid tumor such as melanoma, head and neck, liver or kidney cancer.

This chain uses TRBV7-2 with TRBJ1-5, with D maybe TRBD1 (6 bases). Trimming stripped 1 base from V and 4 bases from J, with 8 bases between. The V gene's germline CDR1 is SGHTA and CDR2 FQGNSA. The CDR3 is made up of 14 amino acids. The CDR3 loop reads CASSLVGGNQPQHF. CDR3 sequence (DNA): TGTGCCAGCAGCTTAGTAGGGGGAAATCAGCCCCAGCATTTT.

V gene TRBV7-9 combines with J gene TRBJ2-1; D uncertain. Trimming removed 7 bases from V and 8 bases from J, with 9 bases in between. The length of the CDR3 is 11 residues. The germline CDR1 and CDR2 sequences are SEHNR and FQNEAQ (reference sequence). The CDR3, as DNA: TGTGCCAGCAAGAAATGGGATGAGCAGTTCTTC. Amino acid sequence: CASKKWDEQFF.

The table lists this clone with a few counts. The rearrangement joins TRBV9 to TRBJ2-7; no clear D. The CDR3 covers 13 residues. Germline values: CDR1 SGDLS, CDR2 YYNGEE. V was pared by 0 bases and J by 4 bases, with 8 bases between. CDR3 protein: CASSVATGYEQYF. CDR3 in DNA: TGTGCCAGCAGCGTAGCTACTGGTTACGAGCAGTACTTC. The full variable domain, in which reference TRBV9 and TRBJ2-7 provide the parts outside the CDR3, is DSGVTQTPKHLITATGQRVTLRCSPRSGDLSVYWYQQSLDQGLQFLIQYYNGEERAKGNILERFSAQQFPDLHSELNLSSLELGDSALYFCASSVATGYEQYFGPGTRLTVT.

The genes are TRBV25-1 and TRBJ2-3; 7 nucleotides agree with TRBD1. V dropped 6 bases and J dropped 8; count of bases not matched to a gene: 2. CDR3 length: 11 amino acids. Germline-derived CDR1 and CDR2 are MGHDK and SYGVNS. The CDR3 DNA reads as TGTGCCAGCAGAGCAGGGGGTACGCAGTATTTT. Translation gives CASRAGGTQYF.

This clone was seen only once. This chain connects TRBV11-3 to TRBJ2-3, with 8 bases identical to TRBD2. This CDR3 contains 11 residues. The germline CDR1 and CDR2 sequences are SGHNT and YENEEA. V trimming: 5 bases; J trimming: 10 bases; junction bases outside the gene matches: 2. As DNA, the CDR3 is TGTGCCAGCAGCCCGGGGGGGGCGCAGTATTTT. Translation gives CASSPGGAQYF.

The chain joins TRBV5-1 to TRBJ1-2, with D unclear. Trimming cost V 4 bases and J 8 bases, with 24 bases left between them. Germline CDR1 is SGHRS and CDR2 is YFSETQ. This CDR3 comprises 16 residues. As DNA, the CDR3 is TGCGCCAGCAGCGAAGTTCGGGGTTTCGGTACGCGAGGCTACACCTTC. This encodes CASSEVRGFGTRGYTF.

The rearrangement joins TRBV5-1 to TRBJ2-2; D not resolved. The CDR3 has 14 amino acids. Trimming cost V 1 base and J 2 bases, with 6 bases left between them. Germline-derived CDR1 and CDR2 are SGHRS and YFSETQ. The DNA of the CDR3 is TGCGCCAGCAGCTTGACAGCAAACACCGGGGAGCTGTTTTTT. It translates to CASSLTANTGELFF.

The rearrangement links TRBV2 to TRBJ1-1; D remains unclear. CDR1 is SNHLY and CDR2 is FYNNEI in the germline V gene. Trimming removed 5 bases from V and 1 base from J, with 5 bases in between. The CDR3 loop spans 12 amino acids. The CDR3 is CASSRENTEAFF. CDR3 coding DNA: TGTGCCAGCAGTAGGGAGAACACTGAAGCTTTCTTT. The variable domain in full, with the rest retrieved from reference TRBV2 and TRBJ1-1, is EPEVTQTPSHQVTQMGQEVILRCVPISNHLYFYWYRQILGQKVEFLVSFYNNEISEKSEIFDDQFSVERPDGSNFTLKIRSTKLEDSAMYFCASSRENTEAFFGQGTRLTVV.

The chain links TRBV7-9 to TRBJ1-1; no reliable D call. The CDR3 has 14 residues. With 3 bases removed from V and 0 bases from J, the gap between germline ends came to 8 bases. From germline, CDR1 is SEHNR and CDR2 FQNEAQ (reference sequence). In DNA form, the CDR3 reads TGTGCCAGCAGCTTGGACCTAGTGAACACTGAAGCTTTCTTT. Its protein is CASSLDLVNTEAFF. Based on the CDR3 plus reference TRBV7-9 and TRBJ1-1, the full variable domain is DTGVSQNPRHKITKRGQNVTFRCDPISEHNRLYWYRQTLGQGPEFLTYFQNEAQLEKSRLLSDRFSAERPKGSFSTLEIQRTEQGDSAMYLCASSLDLVNTEAFFGQGTRLTVV.

The rearrangement joins TRBV4-2 to TRBJ2-7; D call uncertain. Germline CDR1 reads LGHNA; CDR2 reads YNFKEQ. V was pared by 1 base and J by 1 base, with 11 bases between. This CDR3 region has 15 residues. CDR3 sequence reads: CASSQAASTSYEQYF. The CDR3, as DNA: TGTGCCAGCAGCCAAGCAGCATCAACTTCCTACGAGCAGTACTTC.

The chain carries TRBV25-1 and TRBJ1-5; D gene unclear. Germline-derived CDR1 and CDR2 are MGHDK and SYGVNS. The CDR3 has 13 residues. V was shortened by 1 base and J by 9 bases, with 10 bases between the two germline ends. The DNA of the CDR3 is TGTGCCAGCAGTGAATCCTTCTTTGGGCCCCAGCATTTT. It encodes CASSESFFGPQHF.

The chain recombines TRBV5-1 with TRBJ2-3; 8 bases match TRBD1. There are 18 residues in the CDR3. The V segment lost 2 bases and the J segment 2 bases; nucleotides outside the gene matches: 13. CDR1 SGHRS and CDR2 YFSETQ come from the germline V gene. CDR3 bases: TGCGCCAGCAGCTTTACTCCAGGGGGCGCGTTCGACACAGATACGCAGTATTTT. As protein: CASSFTPGGAFDTDTQYF.

This chain connects TRBV7-6 to TRBJ2-7, with 13 bases fitting TRBD2. Trimming at V came to 4 bases and at J to 7 bases, leaving 4 bases not matched to a gene. CDR3 length: 14 amino acids. The germline V gene encodes CDR1 SGHVS and CDR2 FNYEAQ. The DNA for the CDR3 is TGTGCCAGCAGCTCAGGGACTAGCGGGATTGAGCAGTACTTC. Translated, it gives CASSSGTSGIEQYF.

The J gene is TRBJ1-2, the V gene TRBV7-2; 7 bases fit TRBD1. The germline CDR1 and CDR2 sequences are SGHTA and FQGNSA. The CDR3 is 12 amino acids. J lost 8 bases, V lost 6 bases, and 6 bases had no gene match. As DNA, the CDR3 is TGTGCCAGCAGTTTGGACAGGAACGGCTACACCTTC. Translated, it gives CASSLDRNGYTF. Combining the CDR3 with reference TRBV7-2 and TRBJ1-2 gives the whole variable domain GAGVSQSPSNKVTEKGKDVELRCDPISGHTALYWYRQSLGQGLEFLIYFQGNSAPDKSGLPSDRFSAERTGGSVSTLTIQRTQQEDSAVYLCASSLDRNGYTFGSGTRLTVV.

This clone occurred a few times. The V gene is TRBV19, the J gene TRBJ2-7; 7 bases match TRBD2. Germline CDR1 is LNHDA and CDR2 is SQIVND (reference sequence). Trimming removed 6 bases from V and 6 bases from J; junction bases left unmatched: 2. This CDR3 has 11 residues. The CDR3 region is CASRAGVEQYF. The CDR3 region has the DNA TGTGCCAGTAGGGCGGGAGTCGAGCAGTACTTC.

The chain recombines TRBV7-9 with TRBJ2-5; 9 bases match TRBD1. This CDR3 comprises 15 residues. Germline V gives CDR1 SEHNR, CDR2 FQNEAQ (reference sequence). V was clipped by 7 bases and J by 7 bases; unmatched bases: 13. DNA of the CDR3: TGTGCCAGCACCCGACAGGGGGTAGACCGGGGGACCCAGTACTTC. Translated, it gives CASTRQGVDRGTQYF.

This clone was seen a single time. CDR3 in DNA: TGTGCCAGCAGTGAGGGGAGTTACGAGCAGTACTTC. It yields the protein CASSEGSYEQYF. The chain recombines TRBV2 with TRBJ2-5; a weak D match, TRBD2 (5 bases). The DNA matches TRBJ2-7 better at its end, which makes the J call doubtful. CDR3 size: 12 residues. Germline V gives CDR1 SNHLY, CDR2 FYNNEI.

The chain links TRBV30 to TRBJ2-2; D is uncertain. The CDR3 loop spans 13 amino acids. Trimming removed 0 bases at V and 5 bases at J, with 7 bases between. Germline CDR1 is GTSNPN and CDR2 is SVGIG (reference sequence). The CDR3 here is CAWSVWGTGELFF. CDR3 coding DNA: TGTGCCTGGAGTGTTTGGGGTACCGGGGAGCTGTTTTTT.

This rearrangement joins TRBV27 to TRBJ1-6; D may be TRBD1 (5 bases). The CDR3 is 17 amino acids. V shed 5 bases and J shed 9 bases, with 23 bases lying between them. Germline assignment: CDR1 MNHEY and CDR2 SMNVEV (reference sequence). The CDR3 coding sequence is TGTGCCAGCAGTACCTCGACTGGGGCGCTTATAGTTTCACCCCTCCACTTT. As protein: CASSTSTGALIVSPLHF.

The CDR3: CASSLDLRELYEQYF. The CDR3 DNA follows: TGTGCCAGCAGCTTAGATCTCCGGGAGTTATACGAGCAGTACTTC. This sequence joins TRBV11-3 and TRBJ2-7, with D possibly matching TRBD2 (6 bases). In germline, CDR1 is SGHNT, CDR2 YENEEA. The CDR3 contains 15 residues. The V and J ends lost 0 bases and 4 bases respectively, with 13 bases between them.

This chain links TRBV4-3 with TRBJ1-2; 9 bases line up with TRBD1. Germline V gene lookup returns CDR1 LGHNA and CDR2 YSLEER. The J segment lost 7 bases and the V segment lost 1 base, leaving 10 bases of the junction unmatched. This CDR3 comprises 16 residues. The CDR3 DNA reads TGCGCCAGCAGCCAAGCGGGGACAGGGAGGATGAGTGGCTACACCTTC. Its protein product is CASSQAGTGRMSGYTF.

The V and J genes are TRBV4-1 and TRBJ2-7, with D possibly being TRBD2 (6 bases). The CDR3 contains 14 residues. CDR1 and CDR2 (germline): MGHRA, YSYEKL. V was trimmed by 5 bases and J by 3 bases, leaving 14 bases between them. The CDR3 sequence: CASSRQTRNYEQYF. The CDR3 nucleotides read TGCGCCAGCAGCAGACAGACTAGGAACTACGAGCAGTACTTC.

The gene calls are TRBV6-5 and TRBJ1-6, with a tentative D call TRBD1 (5 bases). Germline V gene data show CDR1 as MNHEY and CDR2 as SVGAGI. Trimming shortened V by 6 bases and J by 7 bases, and 13 bases separated the two germline ends. The CDR3 consists of 14 residues. In DNA form, the CDR3 reads TGTGCCAGCAGCCGGGACGGGAGAAATTCACCCCTCCACTTT. Translating gives CASSRDGRNSPLHF.

V usage is TRBV7-2 and J usage is TRBJ1-5; D gene ambiguous. Germline V gives CDR1 SGHTA, CDR2 FQGNSA. Trimming cost V 5 bases and J 6 bases, with 8 bases left between them. The CDR3 is 12 amino acids. The DNA for the CDR3 is TGTGCCAGCAGCCCCCCGGCTCAGCCCCAGCATTTT. Protein sequence: CASSPPAQPQHF.

This clone appeared a few times. V gene TRBV30 combines with J gene TRBJ1-5; TRBD1 aligns across 7 bases. CDR3 size: 12 residues. V lost 7 bases and J lost 6; bases outside the gene matches: 6. Per the germline V gene, CDR1 is GTSNPN and CDR2 is SVGIG (reference sequence). CDR3 in amino acids: CAFNRGVQPQHF. CDR3 bases: TGTGCCTTCAACAGGGGAGTTCAGCCCCAGCATTTT.

V usage is TRBV27 and J usage is TRBJ2-7; 9 nucleotides agree with TRBD1. Germline trimming cut 2 bases from V and 5 bases from J; bases unmatched to any gene: 10. The CDR3 loop spans 16 amino acids. Germline CDR1 is MNHEY and CDR2 is SMNVEV (reference sequence). In DNA, the CDR3 is TGTGCCAGCAGTTTAAGATGGACAGGGGAGAGAGACGAGCAGTACTTC. It translates to CASSLRWTGERDEQYF.

The chain links TRBV30 to TRBJ2-1, with 9 bases lining up with TRBD1. Germline CDR1 and CDR2: GTSNPN and SVGIG (reference sequence). V lost 1 base and J lost 8; bases outside the gene matches: 3. The CDR3 contains 13 residues. In nucleotides, the CDR3 is TGTGCCTGGAGTGGAGGGACAGGGCATGAGCAGTTCTTC. Its translation is CAWSGGTGHEQFF.